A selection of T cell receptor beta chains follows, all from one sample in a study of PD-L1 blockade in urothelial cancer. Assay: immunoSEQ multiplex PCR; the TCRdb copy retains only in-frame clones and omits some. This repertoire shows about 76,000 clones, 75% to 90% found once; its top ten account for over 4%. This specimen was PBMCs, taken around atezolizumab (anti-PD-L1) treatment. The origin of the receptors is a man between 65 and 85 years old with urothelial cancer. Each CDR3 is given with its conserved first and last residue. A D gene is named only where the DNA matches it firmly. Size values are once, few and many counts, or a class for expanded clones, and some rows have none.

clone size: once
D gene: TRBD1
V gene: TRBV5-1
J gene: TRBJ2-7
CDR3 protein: CASAASTGADEQYF
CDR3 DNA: TGCGCCAGCGCCGCCAGTACAGGGGCTGACGAGCAGTACTTC

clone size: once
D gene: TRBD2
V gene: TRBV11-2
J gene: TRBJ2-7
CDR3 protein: CASSLGLAGLIPYEQYF
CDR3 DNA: TGTGCCAGCAGCCTGGGACTAGCGGGATTAATTCCCTACGAGCAGTACTTC

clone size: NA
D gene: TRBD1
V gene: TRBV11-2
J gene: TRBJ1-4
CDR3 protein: CASEKIQGQGLEKLFF
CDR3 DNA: TGTGCCAGCGAAAAAATTCAGGGACAGGGGTTAGAAAAACTGTTTTTT

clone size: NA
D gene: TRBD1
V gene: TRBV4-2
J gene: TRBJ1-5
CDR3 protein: CASSLEDRGQPQHF
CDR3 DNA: TGTGCCAGCAGCTTAGAGGACAGGGGTCAGCCCCAGCATTTT

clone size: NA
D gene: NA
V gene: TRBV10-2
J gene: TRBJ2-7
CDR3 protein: CASSREGGFYEQYF
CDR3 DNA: TGCGCCAGCAGTAGGGAGGGGGGTTTTTACGAGCAGTACTTC

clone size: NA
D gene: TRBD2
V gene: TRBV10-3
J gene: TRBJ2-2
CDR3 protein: CAISLGTSGRHYTGELFF
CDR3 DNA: TGTGCCATCTCGTTGGGGACTAGCGGGAGGCACTACACCGGGGAGCTGTTTTTT

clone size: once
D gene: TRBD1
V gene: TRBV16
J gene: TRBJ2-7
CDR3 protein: CASSRDRGIYEQYF
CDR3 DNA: TGTGCCAGCAGTCGGGACAGGGGGATCTACGAGCAGTACTTC

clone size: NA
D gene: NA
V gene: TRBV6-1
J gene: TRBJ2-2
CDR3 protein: CASSPRVRELFF
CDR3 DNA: TGTGCCAGCAGTCCCAGGGTGCGGGAGCTGTTTTTT

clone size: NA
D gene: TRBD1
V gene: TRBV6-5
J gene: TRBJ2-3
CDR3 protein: CATRQGPSTDTQYF
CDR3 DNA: TGTGCCACCAGACAGGGACCTAGCACAGATACGCAGTATTTT

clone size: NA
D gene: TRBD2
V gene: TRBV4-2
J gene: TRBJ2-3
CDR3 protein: CASSQDLGTSGIRGTQYF
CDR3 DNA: TGTGCCAGCAGCCAAGATTTGGGGACTAGCGGGATTCGCGGTACGCAGTATTTT

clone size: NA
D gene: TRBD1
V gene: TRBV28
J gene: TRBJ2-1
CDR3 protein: CASRKQGGSYNEQFF
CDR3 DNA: TGTGCCAGCAGGAAACAGGGGGGCTCCTACAATGAGCAGTTCTTC

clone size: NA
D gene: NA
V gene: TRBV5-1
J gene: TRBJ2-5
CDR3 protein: CASSRETRETQYF
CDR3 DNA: TGCGCCAGCAGTAGGGAGACCAGGGAGACCCAGTACTTC

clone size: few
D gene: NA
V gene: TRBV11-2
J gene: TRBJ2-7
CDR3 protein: CASSLNEQYF
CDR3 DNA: TGTGCCAGCTCACTCAACGAGCAGTACTTC

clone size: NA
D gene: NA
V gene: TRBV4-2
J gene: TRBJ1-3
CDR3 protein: CASSQDLMSSGNTIYF
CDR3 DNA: TGTGCCAGCAGCCAAGATCTAATGAGCTCTGGAAACACCATATATTTT

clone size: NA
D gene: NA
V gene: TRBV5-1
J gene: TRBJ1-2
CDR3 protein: CASSLVGANYGYTF
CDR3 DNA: TGCGCCAGCAGCTTGGTAGGGGCCAACTATGGCTACACCTTC

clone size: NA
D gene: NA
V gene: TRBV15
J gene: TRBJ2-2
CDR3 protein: CATSREQLNTGELFF
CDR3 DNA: TGTGCCACCAGCAGAGAACAGTTGAACACCGGGGAGCTGTTTTTT

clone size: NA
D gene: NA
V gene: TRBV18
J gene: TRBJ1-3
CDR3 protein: CASTIALRFSSGNTIYF
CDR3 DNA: TGTGCCAGCACTATCGCCCTAAGGTTTTCCTCTGGAAACACCATATATTTT

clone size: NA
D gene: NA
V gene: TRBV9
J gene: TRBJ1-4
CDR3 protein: CASSPTDRGEKLFF
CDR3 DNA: TGTGCCAGCAGCCCGACAGATCGTGGCGAAAAACTGTTTTTT

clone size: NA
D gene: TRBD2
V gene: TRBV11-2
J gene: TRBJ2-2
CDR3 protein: CASSRLAGRGRTGELFF
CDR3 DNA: TGTGCCAGCAGCCGTCTAGCGGGCCGGGGGAGGACCGGGGAGCTGTTTTTT

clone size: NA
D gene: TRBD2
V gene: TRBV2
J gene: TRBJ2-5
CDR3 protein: CASRGLAVGETQYF
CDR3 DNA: TGTGCCAGCAGGGGACTAGCGGTCGGGGAGACCCAGTACTTC

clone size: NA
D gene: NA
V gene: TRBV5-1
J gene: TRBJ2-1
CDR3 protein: CASSLGRAGYNEQFF
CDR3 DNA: TGCGCCAGCAGCTTGGGGAGGGCAGGCTACAATGAGCAGTTCTTC

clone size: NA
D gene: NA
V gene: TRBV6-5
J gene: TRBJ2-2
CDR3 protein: CASRLPLAGGGELFF
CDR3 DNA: TGTGCCAGCAGACTCCCTCTAGCCGGAGGCGGGGAGCTGTTTTTT

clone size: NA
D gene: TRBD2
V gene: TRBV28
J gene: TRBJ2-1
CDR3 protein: CASSLGLAGGATGSYNEQFF
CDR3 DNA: TGTGCCAGCAGTTTGGGACTAGCGGGAGGGGCCACGGGGTCCTACAATGAGCAGTTCTTC

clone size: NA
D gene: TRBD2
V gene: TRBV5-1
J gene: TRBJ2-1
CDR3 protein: CASSLAPAGEEQFF
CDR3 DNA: TGCGCCAGCAGCTTGGCCCCAGCGGGAGAAGAGCAGTTCTTC

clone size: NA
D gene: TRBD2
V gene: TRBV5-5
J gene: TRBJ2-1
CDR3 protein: CASSPLAGPSYNEQFF
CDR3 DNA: TGTGCCAGCAGCCCCTTAGCGGGTCCCTCCTACAATGAGCAGTTCTTC

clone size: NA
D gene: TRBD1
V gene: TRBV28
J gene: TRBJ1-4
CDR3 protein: CASFEQTGGREKLFF
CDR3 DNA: TGTGCCAGTTTTGAGCAGACAGGGGGCCGGGAAAAACTGTTTTTT

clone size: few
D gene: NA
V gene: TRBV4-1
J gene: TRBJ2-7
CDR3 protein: CASSPTQEGYEQYF
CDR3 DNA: TGCGCCAGCAGCCCAACACAGGAGGGGTACGAGCAGTACTTC

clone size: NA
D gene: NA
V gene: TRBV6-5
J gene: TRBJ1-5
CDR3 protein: CASSPDSRGYQPQHF
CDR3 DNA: TGTGCCAGCAGTCCCGATTCAAGGGGATATCAGCCCCAGCATTTT

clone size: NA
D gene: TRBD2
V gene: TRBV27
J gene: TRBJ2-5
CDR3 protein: CASSLSSPGTSGSGQETQYF
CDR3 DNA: TGTGCCAGCAGTTTATCCTCCCCCGGGACTAGCGGGAGCGGCCAAGAGACCCAGTACTTC

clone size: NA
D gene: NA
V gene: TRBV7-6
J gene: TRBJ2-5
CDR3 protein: CASSLTDDHQETQYF
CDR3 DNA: TGTGCCAGCAGCTTAACAGACGATCATCAGGAAACCCAGTACTTC

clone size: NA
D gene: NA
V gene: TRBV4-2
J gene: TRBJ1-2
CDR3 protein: CASSQMGHPKTVLNYGYTF
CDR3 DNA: TGTGCCAGCAGCCAAATGGGACACCCGAAAACAGTTTTAAACTATGGCTACACCTTC

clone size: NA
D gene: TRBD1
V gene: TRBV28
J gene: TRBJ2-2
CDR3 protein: CASRRTGGAGELFF
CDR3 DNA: TGTGCCAGCAGGCGAACAGGGGGCGCCGGGGAGCTGTTTTTT

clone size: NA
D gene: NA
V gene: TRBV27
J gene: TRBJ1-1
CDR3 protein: CASSLSPGNTEAFF
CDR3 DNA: TGTGCCAGCAGTTTATCGCCGGGGAACACTGAAGCTTTCTTT

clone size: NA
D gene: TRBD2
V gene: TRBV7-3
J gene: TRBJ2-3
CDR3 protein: CASSLASGSADTQYF
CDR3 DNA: TGTGCCAGCAGCTTAGCAAGCGGGAGTGCAGATACGCAGTATTTT

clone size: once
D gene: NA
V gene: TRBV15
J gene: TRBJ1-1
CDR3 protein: CATSREQGITEAFF
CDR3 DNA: TGTGCCACCAGCAGGGAACAGGGTATCACTGAAGCTTTCTTT

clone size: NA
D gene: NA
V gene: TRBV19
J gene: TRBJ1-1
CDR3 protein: CASSHNRRREAFF
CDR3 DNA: TGTGCCAGTAGCCACAACAGGCGCCGTGAAGCTTTCTTT

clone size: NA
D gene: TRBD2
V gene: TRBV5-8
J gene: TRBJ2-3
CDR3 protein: CASEGLSGSLTDTQYF
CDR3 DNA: TGTGCCAGCGAGGGTCTTAGCGGGAGCCTCACAGATACGCAGTATTTT